Following are 27 T cell receptor beta chains from one sample sequenced in a study of blood T cell repertoires in COVID-19 (TCRdb year 2020). Library construction relied on the immunoSEQ multiplex PCR assay. TCRdb took this table from immuneACCESS and kept in-frame rearrangements with V and J called. Such tables lack part of the clones; where checked against another copy, unresolved V genes explain under half of the gap, and the rest is unexplained. Recorded for this sample are 100,000 or so clones; around 74% of them occurred a single time. Approximately 19% of the sample is in the top ten clones. Specimen: peripheral blood. All receptors derive from a woman in her 70s with acute or convalescent COVID-19.

A note on this clone: At one end, the junction sequence differs from germline, possibly due to a read error. The rearrangement joins TRBV15 to TRBJ2-5; 10 bases agree with TRBD2. CDR1 LNHNV and CDR2 YYDKDF come from the germline V gene (reference sequence). The CDR3 is 17 residues long. The DNA of the CDR3 is TGTGCCACCAGGAGAGCGGGGCTAGCGGGGGTCCAAGAGACCCAGTACTTC. Protein sequence: CATRRAGLAGVQETQYF.

The V and J genes are TRBV28 and TRBJ2-2; 11 bases fit TRBD1. V dropped 4 bases and J dropped 4; count of bases not matched to a gene: 8. Germline V gene lookup returns CDR1 MDHEN and CDR2 SYDVKM. This CDR3 spans 17 amino acids. The CDR3 spells CASSSPSGTGGTGELFF. The CDR3 bases are TGTGCCAGCAGTTCCCCCTCCGGGACAGGGGGCACCGGGGAGCTGTTTTTT.

V usage is TRBV5-1 and J usage is TRBJ2-1; 11 nucleotides line up with TRBD2. The V gene's germline CDR1 is SGHRS and CDR2 YFSETQ. Trimming took 0 bases from V and 0 from J; bases not matched to a gene: 8. The CDR3 totals 19 residues. CDR3 nucleotides: TGCGCCAGCAGCTTGGCGCTAGCGGGGGGACCGAGCTCCTACAATGAGCAGTTCTTC. This translates into CASSLALAGGPSSYNEQFF.

This clone was detected a few times. This chain links TRBV7-2 with TRBJ1-1; tentatively, D is TRBD1 (6 bases). This CDR3 is built from 15 residues. V was clipped by 0 bases and J by 1 base, with 9 bases between them. Germline V gives CDR1 SGHTA, CDR2 FQGNSA. The DNA for the CDR3 is TGTGCCAGCAGCTTAGCTCCGACAGGGAACACTGAAGCTTTCTTT. Protein product: CASSLAPTGNTEAFF.

J is TRBJ2-3 and V is TRBV27, with 8 bases aligning to TRBD1. Losses at the gene ends were 6 bases for V and 2 bases for J; bases not matched to a gene: 10. Germline V gene data show CDR1 as MNHEY and CDR2 as SMNVEV (reference sequence). This CDR3 is 16 amino acids long. The chain's CDR3 is CASSRRGRGATDTQYF. The CDR3, as DNA: TGTGCCAGCAGCCGCAGGGGGCGTGGGGCCACAGATACGCAGTATTTT.

The gene calls are TRBV9 and TRBJ2-1; TRBD1 matches 7 bases. The CDR3 is 17 amino acids. Germline loops: CDR1 SGDLS, CDR2 YYNGEE. The V gene end was trimmed by 3 bases and the J gene end by 1 base; junction bases not matched to a gene: 10. CDR3 amino acids: CASSAGLGGLSYNEQFF. In DNA, the CDR3 is TGTGCCAGCAGCGCCGGCTTAGGGGGCTTGTCCTACAATGAGCAGTTCTTC. Looking up the rest from reference TRBV9 and TRBJ2-1 gives the full variable domain: DSGVTQTPKHLITATGQRVTLRCSPRSGDLSVYWYQQSLDQGLQFLIQYYNGEERAKGNILERFSAQQFPDLHSELNLSSLELGDSALYFCASSAGLGGLSYNEQFFGPGTRLTVL.

V is TRBV30 and J is TRBJ2-1; 9 nucleotides agree with TRBD1. This CDR3 is built from 21 residues. Germline CDR1 reads GTSNPN; CDR2 reads SVGIG (reference sequence). The junction had 19 bases not matched to a gene; V was cut back by 1 base and J by 0 bases. This CDR3 reads CAWSAGRGTGRFFGSYNEQFF. The CDR3, as DNA: TGTGCCTGGAGTGCCGGCCGGGGGACAGGGAGGTTTTTTGGCTCCTACAATGAGCAGTTCTTC.

The chain links TRBV10-3 to TRBJ2-6; 11 positions agree with TRBD2. From germline, CDR1 is ENHRY and CDR2 SYGVKD. V lost 9 bases to trimming and J lost 1 base; unmatched junction nucleotides: 11. This CDR3 is 18 amino acids long. The CDR3 DNA sequence: TGTGCCATTAAGGGGCGACTAGCGGGGATTTCTGGGGCCAACGTCCTGACTTTC. Amino acids: CAIKGRLAGISGANVLTF.

V gene TRBV15 combines with J gene TRBJ2-5; 7 bases fit TRBD1. The CDR3 runs 14 residues. Germline CDR1 and CDR2: LNHNV and YYDKDF (reference sequence). The V segment lost 6 bases and the J segment 5 bases; nucleotides outside the gene matches: 9. For the CDR3, the DNA is TGTGCCACCAGGGTGGGACAGTTAGGGGAGACCCAGTACTTC. Translated, it gives CATRVGQLGETQYF.

The J gene is TRBJ1-1, the V gene TRBV19; 8 nucleotides align to TRBD1. The germline V gene encodes CDR1 LNHDA and CDR2 SQIVND (reference sequence). V shed 4 bases, J shed 0 bases, and the junction held 7 bases outside the gene matches. The length of the CDR3 is 16 residues. CDR3 nucleotides: TGTGCCAGTAGTAAGGGGTCAGGGGGCATGAACACTGAAGCTTTCTTT. It specifies CASSKGSGGMNTEAFF.

This CDR3 is CASSEFAGPREKLFF. The CDR3 DNA reads as TGCGCCAGCAGTGAATTCGCAGGGCCTCGTGAAAAACTGTTTTTT. The rearrangement links TRBV10-1 to TRBJ1-4; D may be TRBD1 (5 bases). The CDR3 is 15 amino acids. Trimming cost V 3 bases and J 7 bases, with 15 bases left between them. Germline V gives CDR1 WNHNN, CDR2 SYGVQD (reference sequence).

This chain joins TRBV11-2 and TRBJ1-1, with 8 bases aligning to TRBD1. Trimming at V came to 10 bases and at J to 4 bases, leaving 17 bases not matched to a gene. The CDR3 is 16 residues long. In germline, CDR1 is SGHAT, CDR2 FQNNGV. The CDR3 spells CATLEGAGGRGTEAFF. Written as DNA, the CDR3 is TGTGCCACCCTAGAAGGGGCAGGGGGCAGGGGCACTGAAGCTTTCTTT.

The chain's CDR3 is CASSLDSPRNSPLHF. The CDR3 nucleotides are TGCGCCAGCAGCTTAGACAGCCCGAGGAATTCACCCCTCCACTTT. This sequence joins TRBV5-1 and TRBJ1-6, with TRBD1 as a possible D gene (5 bases). The length of the CDR3 is 15 residues. Trimming left V 2 bases short and J 7 bases short, with 13 bases between. Germline V gene data show CDR1 as SGHRS and CDR2 as YFSETQ.

The rearrangement uses TRBV11-2 and TRBJ1-3, with TRBD1 as a possible D gene (5 bases). The CDR3 is 13 amino acids. V lost 1 base, J lost 8 bases, and 9 bases lay in between. The germline gives CDR1 SGHAT, CDR2 FQNNGV. CDR3 nucleotide sequence: TGTGCCAGCAGCTTAGGACGGGGGGACACCATATATTTT. Its translation: CASSLGRGDTIYF. Based on the CDR3 plus reference TRBV11-2 and TRBJ1-3, the full variable domain is EAGVAQSPRYKIIEKRQSVAFWCNPISGHATLYWYQQILGQGPKLLIQFQNNGVVDDSQLPKDRFSAERLKGVDSTLKIQPAKLEDSAVYLCASSLGRGDTIYFGEGSWLTVV.

The chain is built from TRBV28 and TRBJ1-6; D might be TRBD1 (5 bases). Trimming removed 7 bases at V and 10 bases at J, with 17 bases between. Germline V gene sequence: CDR1 MDHEN, CDR2 SYDVKM. The CDR3 extends over 14 amino acids. CDR3 sequence reads: CASMGVGTRSPLHF. The CDR3, as DNA: TGTGCCAGCATGGGGGTGGGGACTAGGTCACCCCTCCACTTT.

This clone turned up a few times. V is TRBV3-1 (or the pseudogene TRBV3-2) and J is TRBJ1-2; the match to TRBD1 covers 9 bases. The CDR3 consists of 14 residues. From germline, CDR1 is LGHDT and CDR2 YNNKEL (reference sequence). After removal of 4 bases from V and 5 bases from J, the junction contained 5 bases not matched to a gene. CDR3 amino acids: CASSPKTGGYGYTF. The CDR3 region has the DNA TGTGCCAGCAGCCCTAAGACAGGGGGATATGGCTACACCTTC.

This chain connects TRBV19 to TRBJ1-4, with D maybe TRBD1 (6 bases). The CDR3 extends over 14 amino acids. The V end lost 4 bases, the J end lost 10 bases, and 16 bases lay between the germline ends. Germline V gives CDR1 LNHDA, CDR2 SQIVND (reference sequence). CDR3 DNA sequence: TGTGCCAGTAGTACCACAGGGTGGTCAAGAAAACTGTTTTTT. It is translated as CASSTTGWSRKLFF. Together with reference TRBV19 and TRBJ1-4, the CDR3 gives the full variable domain: DGGITQSPKYLFRKEGQNVTLSCEQNLNHDAMYWYRQDPGQGLRLIYYSQIVNDFQKGDIAEGYSVSREKKESFPLTVTSAQKNPTAFYLCASSTTGWSRKLFFGSGTQLSVL.

The chain has TRBV6-5 and TRBJ1-5; perhaps TRBD1 as D (5 bases). Trimming removed 4 bases at V and 0 bases at J, with 10 bases between. Germline V lookup: CDR1 MNHEY, CDR2 SVGAGI. The CDR3 is 15 amino acids. The CDR3 DNA reads as TGTGCCAGCAGTTCCCAGGGAAATAGCAATCAGCCCCAGCATTTT. Its translation: CASSSQGNSNQPQHF.

This chain connects TRBV4-2 to TRBJ1-5; 11 positions agree with TRBD1. Per germline, CDR1 LGHNA and CDR2 YNFKEQ. V lost 0 bases to trimming and J lost 4 bases; unmatched junction nucleotides: 5. The CDR3 runs to 17 residues. CDR3 sequence reads: CASSQDGTGGKNQPQHF. DNA for the CDR3: TGTGCCAGCAGCCAAGATGGGACAGGGGGAAAAAATCAGCCCCAGCATTTT.

This sequence joins TRBV5-4 and TRBJ2-3, with 11 nucleotides matching TRBD2. The CDR3 spans 15 residues. The germline CDR1 and CDR2 sequences are SGHNT and YYREEE (reference sequence). V was clipped by 4 bases and J by 10 bases; unmatched bases: 11. In nucleotides, the CDR3 is TGTGCCAGCAGCCTCATAGCGGGGGGGGCTCAGGCGCAGTATTTT. This sequence encodes CASSLIAGGAQAQYF.

The chain links TRBV9 to TRBJ2-4, with TRBD1 matching over 10 bases. Per germline, CDR1 SGDLS and CDR2 YYNGEE. This CDR3 contains 16 residues. The V gene end was trimmed by 4 bases and the J gene end by 4 bases; junction bases not matched to a gene: 8. The CDR3 bases are TGTGCCAGCAGCCCTCGAGGGACAGGGGATAAAAACATTCAGTACTTC. This encodes CASSPRGTGDKNIQYF.

This clone showed up just a few times. The V and J genes are TRBV19 and TRBJ1-3; D is ambiguous. The CDR3 consists of 15 residues. V gave up 2 bases and J gave up 0 bases, with 8 bases separating them. Germline-derived CDR1 and CDR2 are LNHDA and SQIVND (reference sequence). The CDR3 sequence: CASSISGYSGNTIYF. CDR3 nucleotides: TGTGCCAGTAGTATAAGCGGTTACTCTGGAAACACCATATATTTT.

This clone was observed a few times. The chain combines TRBV7-9 with TRBJ2-5; D perhaps matches TRBD2 (5 bases). Trimming took off 5 bases at V and 10 bases at J, with 11 bases between the two ends. The CDR3 spans 11 residues. Germline V gene lookup returns CDR1 SEHNR and CDR2 FQNEAQ (reference sequence). CDR3 in amino acids: CASSLRGLQYF. In DNA, the CDR3 is TGTGCCAGCAGCCTCCGGGGTCTCCAGTACTTC.

The V call is TRBV30, the J call TRBJ2-6; tentatively, D is TRBD1 (6 bases). V lost 5 bases and J lost 2, with 10 bases in between. The CDR3 loop spans 14 amino acids. Per germline, CDR1 GTSNPN and CDR2 SVGIG (reference sequence). CDR3 nucleotides: TGTGCCTGGGGACCAGGGGCTGGGGCCAACGTCCTGACTTTC. It codes for CAWGPGAGANVLTF.

The V and J genes are TRBV5-1 and TRBJ1-1, with TRBD1 as a possible D gene (5 bases). The CDR3 length is 15 residues. Germline CDR1 and CDR2: SGHRS and YFSETQ. Trimming shortened V by 3 bases and J by 1 base, and 13 bases separated the two germline ends. The CDR3 DNA reads as TGCGCCAGCAGCTCACCGGGACTAGGGAACACTGAAGCTTTCTTT. This codes for CASSSPGLGNTEAFF.

The rearrangement links TRBV2 to TRBJ1-1; 11 positions agree with TRBD1. Germline CDR1 reads SNHLY; CDR2 reads FYNNEI. V lost 6 bases, J lost 4 bases, and 4 bases stayed unmatched. The CDR3 has 14 residues. This chain's CDR3 is CASRVGQGATEAFF. CDR3 sequence (DNA): TGTGCCAGCAGGGTTGGACAGGGGGCCACTGAAGCTTTCTTT.

The chain is built from TRBV5-6 and TRBJ1-2; the match to TRBD1 covers 12 bases. The CDR3 has 17 amino acids. The V gene end was trimmed by 4 bases and the J gene end by 4 bases; junction bases not matched to a gene: 11. Germline V gene lookup returns CDR1 SGHDT and CDR2 YYEEEE. The CDR3: CASSPPGQGALGYGYTF. For the CDR3, the DNA is TGTGCCAGCAGCCCCCCGGGACAGGGGGCGCTAGGCTATGGCTACACCTTC.